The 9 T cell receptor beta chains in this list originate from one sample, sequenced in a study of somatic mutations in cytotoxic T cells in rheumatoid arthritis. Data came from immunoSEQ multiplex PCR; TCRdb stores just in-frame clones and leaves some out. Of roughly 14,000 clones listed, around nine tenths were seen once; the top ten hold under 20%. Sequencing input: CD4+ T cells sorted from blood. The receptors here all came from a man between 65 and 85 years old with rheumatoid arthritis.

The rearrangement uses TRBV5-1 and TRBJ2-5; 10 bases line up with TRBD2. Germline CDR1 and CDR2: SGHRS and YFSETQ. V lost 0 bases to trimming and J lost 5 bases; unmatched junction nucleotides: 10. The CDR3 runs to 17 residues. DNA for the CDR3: TGCGCCAGCAGCTTGGGACTAGCGGGTTTAAGTAGCGAGACCCAGTACTTC. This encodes CASSLGLAGLSSETQYF.

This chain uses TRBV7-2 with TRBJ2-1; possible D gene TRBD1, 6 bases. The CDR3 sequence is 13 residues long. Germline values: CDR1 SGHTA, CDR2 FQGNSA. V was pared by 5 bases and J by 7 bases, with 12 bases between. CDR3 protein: CASSPGQPNEQFF. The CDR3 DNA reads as TGTGCCAGCAGCCCGGGACAACCGAATGAGCAGTTCTTC.

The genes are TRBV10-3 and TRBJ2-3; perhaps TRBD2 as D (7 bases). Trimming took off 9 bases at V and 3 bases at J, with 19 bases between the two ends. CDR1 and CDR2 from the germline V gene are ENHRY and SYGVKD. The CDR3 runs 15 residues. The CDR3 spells CAIAVAGAGTDTQYF. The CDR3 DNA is TGTGCCATAGCTGTTGCGGGGGCCGGGACAGATACGCAGTATTTT.

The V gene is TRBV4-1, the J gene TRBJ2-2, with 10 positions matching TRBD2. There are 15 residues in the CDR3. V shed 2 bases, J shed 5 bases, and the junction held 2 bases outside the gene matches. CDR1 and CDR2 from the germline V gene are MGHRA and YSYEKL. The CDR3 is CASSQLAGVTGELFF. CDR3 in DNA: TGCGCCAGCAGCCAACTAGCGGGAGTGACCGGGGAGCTGTTTTTT.

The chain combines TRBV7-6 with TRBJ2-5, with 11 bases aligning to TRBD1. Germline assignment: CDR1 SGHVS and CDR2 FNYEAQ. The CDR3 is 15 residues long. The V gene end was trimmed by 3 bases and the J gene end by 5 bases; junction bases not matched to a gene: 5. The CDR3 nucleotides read TGTGCCAGCAGCTTTGGGACAGGGGGGTTTGAGACCCAGTACTTC. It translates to CASSFGTGGFETQYF.

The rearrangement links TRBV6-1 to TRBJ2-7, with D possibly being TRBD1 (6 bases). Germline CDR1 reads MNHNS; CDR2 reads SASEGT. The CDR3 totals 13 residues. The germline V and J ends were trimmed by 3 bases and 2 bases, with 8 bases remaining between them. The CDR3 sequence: CASSETGTYEQYF. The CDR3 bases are TGTGCCAGCAGTGAGACAGGAACCTACGAGCAGTACTTC.

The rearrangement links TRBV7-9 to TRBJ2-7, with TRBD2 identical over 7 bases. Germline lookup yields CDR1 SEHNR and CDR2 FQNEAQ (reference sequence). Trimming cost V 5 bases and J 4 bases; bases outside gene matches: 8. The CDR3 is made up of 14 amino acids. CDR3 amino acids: CASSIPGLHYEQYF. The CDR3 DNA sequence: TGTGCCAGCAGCATTCCGGGACTACATTACGAGCAGTACTTC.

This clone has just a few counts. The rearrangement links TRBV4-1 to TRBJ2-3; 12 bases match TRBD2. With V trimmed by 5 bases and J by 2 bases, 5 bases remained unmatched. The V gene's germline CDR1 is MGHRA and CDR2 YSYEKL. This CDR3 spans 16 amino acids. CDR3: CASSFGLAGLTDTQYF. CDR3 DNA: TGCGCCAGCAGCTTCGGACTAGCGGGACTCACAGATACGCAGTATTTT.

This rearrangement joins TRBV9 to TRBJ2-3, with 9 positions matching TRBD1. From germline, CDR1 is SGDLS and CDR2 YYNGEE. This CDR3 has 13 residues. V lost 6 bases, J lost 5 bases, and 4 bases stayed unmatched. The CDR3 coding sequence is TGTGCCAGCAACCGGGACAGGGAAGATACGCAGTATTTT. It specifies CASNRDREDTQYF.